Below are 10 T cell receptor beta chains sequenced from a single sample in a study of spatial heterogeneity in lung cancer. Whole-study results and caveats: Tumor mutation counts were tracked by expanded intratumoral alpha and beta TCR counts.

A single record per CDR3 protein comes from TCRdb applying MiXCR to the 5' RACE reads. The data show 15,000 or so distinct CDR3 sequences, about 7% seen once. Stated time point: sample taken at primary tumor resection. These TCRs are of unknown antigen specificity. Here the sequenced sample was lung tumor tissue, taken at surgery. The source is a male donor with early-stage non-small cell lung cancer.

The J gene is TRBJ2-5, the V gene TRBV12-3 or TRBV12-4, with D tentatively TRBD2 (6 bases). Between the trimmed V and J ends, which lost 0 bases and 6 bases, there was a span of 17 bases. This CDR3 region has 16 residues. The CDR3 DNA is TGTGCCAGCAGTTTAGCCGATCAGAGGACTACCAAGACCCAGTACTTC. Encoded protein: CASSLADQRTTKTQYF.

This clonotype came up a few times. The J gene is TRBJ1-1, the V gene TRBV29-1; D might be TRBD1 (6 bases). The CDR3 contains 16 residues. Trimming removed 0 bases at V and 10 bases at J, with 24 bases between. Germline values: CDR1 SQVTM, CDR2 ANQGSEA. The CDR3 is CSVEDVTGRYGIAAFF. The DNA for the CDR3 is TGCAGCGTTGAAGATGTAACAGGGCGTTATGGGATTGCAGCTTTCTTT.

The chain joins TRBV19 to TRBJ2-1, with TRBD2 matching 8 bases. The CDR3 covers 14 residues. Germline CDR1 is LNHDA and CDR2 is SQIVND (reference sequence). J lost 2 bases, V lost 5 bases, and 2 bases had no gene match. CDR3: CASSPGGAYNEQFF. The DNA of the CDR3 is TGTGCCAGTAGTCCGGGAGGGGCCTACAATGAGCAGTTCTTC.

This clonotype was found many times. V is TRBV3-1 and J is TRBJ1-6; 7 bases line up with TRBD1. Trimming took 6 bases from V and 9 from J; bases not matched to a gene: 8. CDR3 size: 14 residues. The germline V gene encodes CDR1 LGHDT and CDR2 YNNKEL (reference sequence). For the CDR3, the DNA is TGTGCCAGCAGTCTTCGACAGGGTAGTTCACCCCTCCACTTT. Residues: CASSLRQGSSPLHF.

This clonotype came up many times. This rearrangement joins TRBV27 to TRBJ2-7; TRBD1 aligns across 8 bases. The CDR3 has 16 amino acids. Trimming cost V 0 bases and J 1 base; bases outside gene matches: 5. Germline V gene sequence: CDR1 MNHEY, CDR2 SMNVEV (reference sequence). CDR3 DNA sequence: TGTGCCAGCAGTTTATCTCCGGGGACAGGTTCCTACGAGCAGTACTTC. Translation gives CASSLSPGTGSYEQYF.

This clonotype has just a few counts. The chain links TRBV30 to TRBJ2-3; 8 nucleotides align to TRBD1. V was pared by 3 bases and J by 7 bases, with 9 bases of the junction left unmatched. The germline V gene encodes CDR1 GTSNPN and CDR2 SVGIG (reference sequence). The CDR3 runs to 14 residues. This CDR3 reads CAWSRGLDRHTQYF. The CDR3 nucleotides are TGTGCCTGGAGCAGGGGGCTGGACCGGCATACGCAGTATTTT.

In this sample, this clonotype turned up many times. This chain uses TRBV7-2 with TRBJ2-1; TRBD2 matches at 8 bases. Germline V gene data show CDR1 as SGHTA and CDR2 as FQGNSA. The CDR3 covers 15 residues. Trimming took 5 bases from V and 9 from J; bases not matched to a gene: 12. The CDR3 nucleotides are TGTGCCAGCAGCATCGGGGGGGCCAGTTCTGGTGAGCAGTTCTTC. It codes for CASSIGGASSGEQFF.

The sample holds many counts of this clonotype. The V and J genes are TRBV7-8 and TRBJ2-7; D not certain. The germline V and J ends were trimmed by 5 bases and 0 bases, with 20 bases remaining between them. This CDR3 region has 17 residues. CDR1 and CDR2 from the germline V gene are SGHVS and FQNEAQ. CDR3 bases: TGTGCCAGCAGCCACAACCCTAGGGCCTCGAGCTCCTACGAGCAGTACTTC. It yields the protein CASSHNPRASSSYEQYF.

V is TRBV24-1 and J is TRBJ2-3; D remains ambiguous. From germline, CDR1 is KGHDR and CDR2 SFDVKD. V dropped 3 bases and J dropped 0 bases, with 12 bases sitting between them. The CDR3 is 16 residues long. CDR3 residues: CATSDGKIPSTDTQYF. DNA for the CDR3: TGTGCCACCAGTGATGGGAAAATTCCTAGCACAGATACGCAGTATTTT.

This clonotype was seen a handful of times. The J gene is TRBJ2-3, the V gene TRBV5-4; TRBD1 is a possible D gene (6 bases). The V gene lost 4 bases and the J gene lost 4 bases, with 13 bases spanning the gap. The length of the CDR3 is 14 residues. CDR1 is SGHNT, CDR2 YYREEE, per germline (reference sequence). The CDR3 is CASSTPGVADTQYF. The CDR3, as DNA: TGTGCCAGCAGCACACCAGGGGTTGCAGATACGCAGTATTTT.